The 5 T cell receptor beta chains reported below all come from one sample, sequenced in a study of OX40 agonist ivuxolimab in advanced cancers. Assay used: immunoSEQ multiplex PCR; TCRdb lists only in-frame clones, some missing. The sample yields roughly 87,000 clones, about 90% seen once. The source was CD4+ or CD8+ T cells sorted from blood, collected in a trial of the OX40 agonist ivuxolimab. The origin of the receptors is an adult with an advanced solid tumor such as melanoma, head and neck, liver or kidney cancer.

The sample holds one count of this clone. This chain uses TRBV28 with TRBJ2-5; TRBD1 matches 11 bases. V gave up 4 bases and J gave up 6 bases; unmatched junction bases: 7. The CDR3 has 15 amino acids. CDR1 is MDHEN and CDR2 is SYDVKM in the germline V gene. In nucleotides, the CDR3 is TGTGCCAGCAGTTACCGGGACAGGGGGTTGAAGACCCAGTACTTC. Its translation is CASSYRDRGLKTQYF.

The chain employs TRBV11-3 and TRBJ2-3; D is perhaps TRBD2 (6 bases). The CDR3 spans 15 residues. Looked up from germline, CDR1 is SGHNT and CDR2 is YENEEA. V was clipped by 5 bases and J by 2 bases, with 14 bases between them. This CDR3 reads CASSDFRDFTDTQYF. The CDR3 coding sequence is TGTGCCAGCAGCGATTTCCGGGACTTCACAGATACGCAGTATTTT.

The CDR3, as DNA: TGTGCCAGCAGCCCTAGGACAGGGATTCAGCCCCAGCATTTT. The encoded protein is CASSPRTGIQPQHF. The rearrangement links TRBV28 to TRBJ1-5, with TRBD1 identical over 8 bases. The CDR3 runs to 14 residues. Germline V gene lookup returns CDR1 MDHEN and CDR2 SYDVKM. Germline trimming cut 6 bases from V and 6 bases from J; bases unmatched to any gene: 7. Full variable domain (missing parts from reference TRBV28 and TRBJ1-5): DVKVTQSSRYLVKRTGEKVFLECVQDMDHENMFWYRQDPGLGLRLIYFSYDVKMKEKGDIPEGYSVSREKKERFSLILESASTNQTSMYLCASSPRTGIQPQHFGDGTRLSIL.

The chain combines TRBV6-6 with TRBJ2-7, with a weak D call TRBD1 (5 bases). The germline V gene has CDR1 MNHNY and CDR2 SVGAGI (reference sequence). Trimming removed 10 bases from V and 6 bases from J, with 10 bases in between. The CDR3 is 10 amino acids. The CDR3 loop reads CATSTGEQYF. CDR3 nucleotides: TGTGCCACCTCCACAGGCGAGCAGTACTTC.

This chain connects TRBV30 to TRBJ1-4, with TRBD1 matching over 8 bases. The germline gives CDR1 GTSNPN, CDR2 SVGIG (reference sequence). CDR3 length: 20 amino acids. Trimming cost V 1 base and J 8 bases; bases outside gene matches: 24. As DNA, the CDR3 is TGTGCCTGGAGTGATTTTTTATTCCCGGGGCTCGGGACAGGAGAGGAAAAACTGTTTTTT. Translating gives CAWSDFLFPGLGTGEEKLFF.